The 10 T cell receptor beta chains reported below all come from one sample, sequenced in a study of T cells in localized non-small cell lung cancer. Assay used: immunoSEQ multiplex PCR; TCRdb lists only in-frame clones, some missing. Counted here are about 52,000 clones, 86% occurring once; the ten biggest clones make up 18%. This material consisted of peripheral blood, taken before any cancer treatment. The origin of the receptors is a male donor aged 60 or over with stage III squamous cell lung carcinoma.

The rearrangement uses TRBV28 and TRBJ1-3; possibly TRBD1 for D (6 bases). CDR1 is MDHEN, CDR2 SYDVKM, per germline. Between the trimmed V and J ends, which lost 3 bases and 3 bases, there was a span of 9 bases. The CDR3 is made up of 14 amino acids. The CDR3 DNA is TGTGCCAGCAGTTTCGGACAGAATGGAAACACCATATATTTT. Protein product: CASSFGQNGNTIYF.

This clone appeared once. The V gene is TRBV7-6, the J gene TRBJ1-5; D is unclear. This CDR3 region has 14 residues. CDR1 SGHVS and CDR2 FNYEAQ come from the germline V gene. Trimming removed 5 bases from V and 3 bases from J, with 11 bases in between. The CDR3 coding sequence is TGTGCCAGCAGCCTGGGCCTTTCCAATCAGCCCCAGCATTTT. This sequence encodes CASSLGLSNQPQHF.

The chain links TRBV28 to TRBJ1-6; TRBD1 aligns across 11 bases. This CDR3 has 15 amino acids. V lost 5 bases to trimming and J lost 9 bases; unmatched junction nucleotides: 6. Germline lookup yields CDR1 MDHEN and CDR2 SYDVKM. The CDR3 protein is CASSRRTGGVSPLHF. In nucleotides, the CDR3 is TGTGCCAGCAGTCGACGGACAGGGGGCGTTTCACCCCTCCACTTT. Supplemented by reference TRBV28 and TRBJ1-6, the full variable domain reads DVKVTQSSRYLVKRTGEKVFLECVQDMDHENMFWYRQDPGLGLRLIYFSYDVKMKEKGDIPEGYSVSREKKERFSLILESASTNQTSMYLCASSRRTGGVSPLHFGNGTRLTVT.

The gene calls are TRBV18 and TRBJ2-7; 10 positions agree with TRBD2. With 3 bases clipped from V and 4 bases from J, the junction kept 6 bases outside the gene matches. Germline assignment: CDR1 KGHSH and CDR2 LQKENI. The CDR3 totals 15 residues. CDR3 loop: CASSPSSGSRYEQYF. The CDR3 DNA reads TGTGCCAGCTCACCCTCTAGCGGGAGCCGGTACGAGCAGTACTTC.

The V call is TRBV5-1, the J call TRBJ1-2; weak D call: TRBD1 (5 bases). CDR3 size: 15 residues. Germline values: CDR1 SGHRS, CDR2 YFSETQ. With 7 bases removed from V and 0 bases from J, the gap between germline ends came to 16 bases. This CDR3 reads CASGEQVGSNYGYTF. In DNA, the CDR3 is TGCGCCAGCGGCGAACAGGTCGGCTCTAACTATGGCTACACCTTC.

The chain joins TRBV10-3 to TRBJ2-2; 8 bases line up with TRBD2. J was trimmed by 8 bases and V by 4 bases; bases with no gene match: 0. The CDR3 has 12 amino acids. Germline V gene sequence: CDR1 ENHRY, CDR2 SYGVKD. The CDR3 sequence is CAISASGGELFF. The CDR3 region has the DNA TGTGCCATCAGTGCTAGCGGGGGGGAGCTGTTTTTT.

The chain couples TRBV2 to TRBJ1-2, with TRBD1 as a possible D gene (6 bases). The germline CDR1 and CDR2 sequences are SNHLY and FYNNEI. V was clipped by 10 bases and J by 7 bases, with 22 bases between them. The CDR3 has 14 residues. CDR3 nucleotide sequence: TGTGCCACCAAGGGGGAGCCTATCTCCCCTGGCTACACCTTC. Its translation is CATKGEPISPGYTF.

This chain links TRBV6-1 with TRBJ2-1; TRBD2 might be the D (5 bases). This CDR3 is built from 15 residues. The V and J ends lost 3 bases and 6 bases respectively, with 15 bases between them. Germline lookup yields CDR1 MNHNS and CDR2 SASEGT. The CDR3 coding sequence is TGTGCCAGCAGTGAGGGGTCCGGGGAGTTCAATGAGCAGTTCTTC. It yields the protein CASSEGSGEFNEQFF.

The chain employs TRBV9 and TRBJ1-2; possible D gene TRBD1, 5 bases. CDR3 length: 14 residues. The V gene's germline CDR1 is SGDLS and CDR2 YYNGEE. V lost 0 bases and J 4 bases, leaving 10 bases between the germline ends. The CDR3 bases are TGTGCCAGCAGCGTAGCGGGGGATAGCTATGGCTACACCTTC. Translated, it gives CASSVAGDSYGYTF.

As regards this clone: At one end, the junction sequence differs from germline, possibly due to a read error. J is TRBJ1-2 and V is TRBV30; D call uncertain. Germline V gives CDR1 GTSNPN, CDR2 SVGIG (reference sequence). CDR3 length: 11 residues. The CDR3 coding sequence is TGTGCCTGGACCGAAAGGTATGGCTACATCTTC. This encodes CAWTERYGYIF.